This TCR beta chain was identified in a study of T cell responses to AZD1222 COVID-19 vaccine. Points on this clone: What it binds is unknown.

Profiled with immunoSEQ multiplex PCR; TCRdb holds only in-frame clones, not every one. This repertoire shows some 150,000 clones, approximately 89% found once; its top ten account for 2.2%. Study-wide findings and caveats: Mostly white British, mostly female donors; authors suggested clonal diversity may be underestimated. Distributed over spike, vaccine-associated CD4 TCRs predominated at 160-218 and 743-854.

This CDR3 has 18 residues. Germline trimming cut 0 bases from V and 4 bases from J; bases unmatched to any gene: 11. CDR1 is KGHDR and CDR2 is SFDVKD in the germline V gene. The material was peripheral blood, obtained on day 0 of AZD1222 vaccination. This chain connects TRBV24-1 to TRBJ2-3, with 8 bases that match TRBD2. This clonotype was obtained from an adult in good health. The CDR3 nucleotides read TGTGCCACCAGTGATTTGCAGGGAAGGACTAGCTTCGCAGATACGCAGTATTTT. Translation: CATSDLQGRTSFADTQYF.